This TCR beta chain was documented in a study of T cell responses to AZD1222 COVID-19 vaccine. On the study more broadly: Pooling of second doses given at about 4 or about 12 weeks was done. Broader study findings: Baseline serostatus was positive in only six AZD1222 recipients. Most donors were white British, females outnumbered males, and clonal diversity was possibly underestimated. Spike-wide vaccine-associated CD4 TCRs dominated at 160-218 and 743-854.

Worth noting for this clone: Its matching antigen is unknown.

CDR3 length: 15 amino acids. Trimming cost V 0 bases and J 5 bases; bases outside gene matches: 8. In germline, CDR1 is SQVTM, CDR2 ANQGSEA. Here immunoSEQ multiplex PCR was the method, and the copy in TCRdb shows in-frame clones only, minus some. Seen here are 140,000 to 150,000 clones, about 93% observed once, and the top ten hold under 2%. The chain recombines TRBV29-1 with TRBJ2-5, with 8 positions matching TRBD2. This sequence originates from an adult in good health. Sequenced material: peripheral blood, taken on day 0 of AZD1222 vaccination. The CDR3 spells CSVEEAGRGMETQYF. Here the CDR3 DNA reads TGCAGCGTTGAAGAGGCCGGGAGGGGAATGGAGACCCAGTACTTC.